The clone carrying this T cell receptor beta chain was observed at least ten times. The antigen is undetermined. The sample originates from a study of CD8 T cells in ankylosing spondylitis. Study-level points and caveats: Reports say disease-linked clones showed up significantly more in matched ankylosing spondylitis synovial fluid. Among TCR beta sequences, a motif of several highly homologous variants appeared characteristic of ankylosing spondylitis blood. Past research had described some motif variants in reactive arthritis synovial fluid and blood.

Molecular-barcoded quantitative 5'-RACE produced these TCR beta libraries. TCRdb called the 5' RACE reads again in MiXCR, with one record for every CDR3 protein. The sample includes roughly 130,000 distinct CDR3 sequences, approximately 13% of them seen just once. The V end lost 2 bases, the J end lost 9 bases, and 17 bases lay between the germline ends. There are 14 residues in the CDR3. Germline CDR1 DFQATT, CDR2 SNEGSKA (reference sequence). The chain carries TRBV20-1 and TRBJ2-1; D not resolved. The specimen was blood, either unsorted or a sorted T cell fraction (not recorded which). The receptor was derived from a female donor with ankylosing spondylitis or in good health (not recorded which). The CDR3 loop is CSARTPVSVGEQFF. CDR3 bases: TGCAGTGCTAGAACCCCGGTGTCTGTGGGTGAGCAGTTCTTC.